This T cell receptor beta chain was sequenced during a study of cytomegalovirus exposure and HLA in healthy donors. Study-wide results and caveats: Earlier analysis found most TCR beta V segments productive about 90% or about 30% of the time. Some highly shared sequence variants likely arose as a pipeline artifact.

Vbeta (60) and Jbeta (13) primers were used in the PCR. Some clones are missing from TCRdb's copy, which holds only in-frame ones; the method was immunoSEQ multiplex PCR. The sample has about 190,000 clones, roughly 80% seen once. With regard to this clone: As yet, its antigen is unknown.

The sequenced material came from PBMCs. The TCR comes from a woman aged 25 to 39 in good health and CMV-seropositive.

CDR3 DNA: TGTGCCAGTAGTATCGCCCGTGAGGAGACCGGGACAGGGGTGCTCTACGAGCAGTACTTC. Translation: CASSIAREETGTGVLYEQYF. The chain employs TRBV19 and TRBJ2-7; 10 positions agree with TRBD1. The CDR3 has 20 amino acids. Germline CDR1 reads LNHDA; CDR2 reads SQIVND (reference sequence). The V segment lost 3 bases and the J segment 3 bases; nucleotides outside the gene matches: 20.